These 3 T cell receptor beta chains came from one sample sequenced in a study of T-cell reconstitution after alpha-beta-depleted transplantation in children. A TCRbeta library incorporating unique molecular identifiers was prepared. TCRdb re-called the PCR reads through MiXCR, storing one row per CDR3 protein. The data show 600,000 to 700,000 distinct CDR3 sequences, with around 16% seen just once and about 1.1% held by the top ten. The sequenced sample was PBMCs from the stem cell graft donor, obtained from the stem cell graft. Receptors were obtained from a human donor who donated a stem cell graft to a child with acute myeloid leukemia.

This clonotype was seen a handful of times. This chain joins TRBV24-1 and TRBJ2-7; no clear D. The CDR3 runs 15 residues. Germline CDR1 KGHDR, CDR2 SFDVKD. V lost 2 bases and J lost 6, with 16 bases in between. The DNA of the CDR3 is TGTGCCACCAGTGATTCATCCGATGTGGTTTGCGAGCAGTACTTC. Translated: CATSDSSDVVCEQYF.

V is TRBV6-1 and J is TRBJ2-7; D not certain. This CDR3 region has 14 residues. In germline, CDR1 is MNHNS, CDR2 SASEGT. Trimming took 5 bases from V and 5 from J, leaving 16 bases between them. The CDR3 DNA follows: TGTGCCAGCAGTCGGACGGCCCGCGCAGACGAGCAGTACTTC. Amino acids: CASSRTARADEQYF.

The V and J genes are TRBV20-1 and TRBJ2-1; D is possibly TRBD1 (5 bases). Trimming pared 5 bases from V and 3 bases from J, leaving 17 bases between. CDR3 length: 15 residues. Germline V gives CDR1 DFQATT, CDR2 SNEGSKA (reference sequence). The CDR3 region is CSAASSGSYYNEQFF. As DNA, the CDR3 is TGCAGTGCTGCCTCCTCAGGGTCCTACTACAATGAGCAGTTCTTC.